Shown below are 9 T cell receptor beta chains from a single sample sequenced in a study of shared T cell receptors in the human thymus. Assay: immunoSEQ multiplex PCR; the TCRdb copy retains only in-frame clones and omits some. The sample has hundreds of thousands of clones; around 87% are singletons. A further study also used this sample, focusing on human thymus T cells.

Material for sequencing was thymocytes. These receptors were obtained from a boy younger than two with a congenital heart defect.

In DNA, the CDR3 is TGTGCCAGCACCAGAGACAGGGATTCACCCCTCCACTTT. Amino acids: CASTRDRDSPLHF. This chain joins TRBV5-5 and TRBJ1-6; 7 positions agree with TRBD1. The germline V gene has CDR1 SGHKS and CDR2 YYEKEE (reference sequence). The CDR3 is made up of 13 amino acids. Trimming removed 6 bases from V and 8 bases from J; junction bases left unmatched: 5.

Here the CDR3 DNA reads TGTGCCAGCAGCATCCGACAGCTATACACAGATACGCAGTATTTT. Residues: CASSIRQLYTDTQYF. The chain carries TRBV11-1 and TRBJ2-3; D is perhaps TRBD1 (5 bases). The CDR3 sequence is 15 residues long. V was cut by 5 bases and J by 2 bases, with 14 bases left in between. Germline CDR1 SGHAT, CDR2 FQDESV (reference sequence).

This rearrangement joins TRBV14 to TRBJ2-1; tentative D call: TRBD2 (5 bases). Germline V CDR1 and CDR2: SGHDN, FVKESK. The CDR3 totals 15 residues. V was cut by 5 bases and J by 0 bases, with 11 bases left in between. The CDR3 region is CASSDEGDSYNEQFF. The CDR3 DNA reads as TGTGCCAGCAGCGACGAGGGCGACTCCTACAATGAGCAGTTCTTC.

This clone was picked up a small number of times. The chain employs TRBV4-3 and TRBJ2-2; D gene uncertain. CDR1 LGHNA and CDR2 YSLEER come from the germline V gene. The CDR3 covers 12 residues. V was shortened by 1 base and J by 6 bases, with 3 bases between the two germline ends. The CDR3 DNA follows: TGCGCCAGCAGCCAAGCCGCCGGGGAGCTGTTTTTT. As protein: CASSQAAGELFF.

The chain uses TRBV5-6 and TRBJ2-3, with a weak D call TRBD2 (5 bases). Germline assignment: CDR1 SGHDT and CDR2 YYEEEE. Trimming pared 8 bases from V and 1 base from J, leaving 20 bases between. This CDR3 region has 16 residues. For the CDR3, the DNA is TGTGCCAGTACCTCCCCGAGCGGCAAGGGCACAGATACGCAGTATTTT. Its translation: CASTSPSGKGTDTQYF.

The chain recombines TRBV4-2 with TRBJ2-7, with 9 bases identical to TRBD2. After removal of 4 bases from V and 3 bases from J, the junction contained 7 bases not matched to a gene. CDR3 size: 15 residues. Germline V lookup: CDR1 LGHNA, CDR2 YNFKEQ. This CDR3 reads CASSPSGGNGYEQYF. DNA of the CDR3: TGTGCCAGCAGCCCGAGCGGGGGGAATGGCTACGAGCAGTACTTC.

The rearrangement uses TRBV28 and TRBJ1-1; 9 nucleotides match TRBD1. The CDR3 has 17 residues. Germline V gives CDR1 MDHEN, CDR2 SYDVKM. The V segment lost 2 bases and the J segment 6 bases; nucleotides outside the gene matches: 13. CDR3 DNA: TGTGCCAGCAGTTTACCCGGACAGGGGTTCGTGTACGCTGAAGCTTTCTTT. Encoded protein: CASSLPGQGFVYAEAFF.

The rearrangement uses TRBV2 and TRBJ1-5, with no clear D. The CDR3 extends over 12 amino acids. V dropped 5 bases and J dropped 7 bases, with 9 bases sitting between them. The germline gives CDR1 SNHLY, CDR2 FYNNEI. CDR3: CASSRPGQPQHF. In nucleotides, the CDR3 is TGTGCCAGCAGTAGACCCGGGCAGCCCCAGCATTTT.

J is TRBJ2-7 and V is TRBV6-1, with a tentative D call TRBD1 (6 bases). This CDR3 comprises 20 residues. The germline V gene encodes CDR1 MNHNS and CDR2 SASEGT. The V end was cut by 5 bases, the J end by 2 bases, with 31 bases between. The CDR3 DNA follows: TGTGCCAGCAGTCAAGTAGGGACATATTTGGTTCCTACACCCCCCTACGAGCAGTACTTC. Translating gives CASSQVGTYLVPTPPYEQYF.